The 9 T cell receptor beta chains listed next were all sequenced from one sample in a study of blood T cell repertoires in COVID-19. The method was immunoSEQ multiplex PCR; TCRdb's version includes in-frame clones alone and lacks a portion of them. The repertoire holds around 120,000 clones, with 80% to 90% as singletons. The sequencing sample was made of peripheral blood. Receptors originate from a woman older than 75 with acute or convalescent COVID-19.

This clone was seen a few times. The J gene is TRBJ2-5, the V gene TRBV3-1 (or the pseudogene TRBV3-2); 8 nucleotides agree with TRBD2. With 5 bases clipped from V and 2 bases from J, the junction kept 4 bases outside the gene matches. The germline gives CDR1 LGHDT, CDR2 YNNKEL (reference sequence). The CDR3 totals 14 residues. CDR3 in amino acids: CASSSSGPQETQYF. As DNA, the CDR3 is TGTGCCAGCAGCTCTAGCGGGCCTCAAGAGACCCAGTACTTC.

The chain has TRBV12-3 or TRBV12-4 and TRBJ2-4; D is uncertain. The CDR3 covers 13 residues. V gave up 7 bases and J gave up 1 base, with 8 bases separating them. CDR3 in amino acids: CASTLGAKNIQYF. The CDR3 DNA reads TGTGCCAGCACACTCGGGGCCAAAAACATTCAGTACTTC.

V and J are TRBV18 and TRBJ2-7, with D tentatively TRBD1 (5 bases). The V and J ends lost 0 bases and 5 bases respectively, with 14 bases between them. The CDR3 sequence is 15 residues long. Germline loops: CDR1 KGHSH, CDR2 LQKENI. The DNA for the CDR3 is TGTGCCAGCTCACCACCTGCTGGCAGGGCGGACGAGCAGTACTTC. Its translation: CASSPPAGRADEQYF.

The chain joins TRBV7-9 to TRBJ2-2, with D maybe TRBD1 (5 bases). V gave up 7 bases and J gave up 1 base, with 13 bases separating them. Germline V CDR1 and CDR2: SEHNR, FQNEAQ (reference sequence). The CDR3 runs 15 residues. CDR3 sequence (DNA): TGTGCCAGCACCCAGCCAGGGCGGAACACCGGGGAGCTGTTTTTT. This gives the protein CASTQPGRNTGELFF. Looking up the rest from reference TRBV7-9 and TRBJ2-2 gives the full variable domain: DTGVSQNPRHKITKRGQNVTFRCDPISEHNRLYWYRQTLGQGPEFLTYFQNEAQLEKSRLLSDRFSAERPKGSFSTLEIQRTEQGDSAMYLCASTQPGRNTGELFFGEGSRLTVL.

The rearrangement joins TRBV18 to TRBJ1-6; 11 positions agree with TRBD1. Trimming took 0 bases from V and 8 from J; bases not matched to a gene: 3. The CDR3 spans 16 residues. CDR1 KGHSH and CDR2 LQKENI come from the germline V gene. CDR3 coding DNA: TGTGCCAGCTCACCACCGGGACAGGGGGTTTATTCACCCCTCCACTTT. As protein: CASSPPGQGVYSPLHF.

The chain has TRBV27 and TRBJ1-6, with TRBD1 identical over 8 bases. V lost 1 base and J lost 0; bases outside the gene matches: 8. The CDR3 totals 19 residues. CDR1 MNHEY and CDR2 SMNVEV come from the germline V gene (reference sequence). DNA of the CDR3: TGTGCCAGCAGTTTATTCGGGACAGGACCGAGCTCCTATAATTCACCCCTCCACTTT. It encodes CASSLFGTGPSSYNSPLHF.

This clone has just one count. This chain uses TRBV7-6 with TRBJ2-3; no clear D. V was shortened by 1 base and J by 4 bases, with 9 bases between the two germline ends. The CDR3 is made up of 14 amino acids. Germline V gene lookup returns CDR1 SGHVS and CDR2 FNYEAQ. CDR3 DNA: TGTGCCAGCAGCTTAGGAAGAGCGTCAGATACGCAGTATTTT. Its protein is CASSLGRASDTQYF. The full variable domain, with the rest looked up from reference TRBV7-6 and TRBJ2-3, is GAGVSQSPRYKVTKRGQDVALRCDPISGHVSLYWYRQALGQGPEFLTYFNYEAQQDKSGLPNDRFSAERPEGSISTLTIQRTEQRDSAMYRCASSLGRASDTQYFGPGTRLTVL.

The CDR3 loop reads CASSILGTLSTDTQYF. The CDR3 DNA reads TGTGCCAGTAGTATCCTCGGGACACTTAGCACAGATACGCAGTATTTT. The V and J genes are TRBV19 and TRBJ2-3, with D possibly being TRBD1 (6 bases). The CDR3 consists of 16 residues. The V end lost 3 bases, the J end lost 0 bases, and 13 bases lay between the germline ends. Germline V gene sequence: CDR1 LNHDA, CDR2 SQIVND (reference sequence).

The gene calls are TRBV7-2 and TRBJ1-2; D uncertain. Germline CDR1 is SGHTA and CDR2 is FQGNSA. CDR3 length equals 16 residues. V was trimmed by 0 bases and J by 1 base, leaving 12 bases between them. In nucleotides, the CDR3 is TGTGCCAGCAGCTTAGCCCCGAGCGGATTTAACTATGGCTACACCTTC. This translates into CASSLAPSGFNYGYTF.